This TCR beta chain stems from a study of Ad26.COV2.S vaccination and SARS-CoV-2 variants. Study at large: Intramuscular Ad26.COV2.S at 5x10^10 or 1x10^11 viral particles. General study results and limits: For non-spike TCRs, breadth in vaccine recipients resembled that in placebo recipients. Vaccinated individuals (as opposed to placebo recipients) had higher spike-specific TCR breadth.

The protocol was immunoSEQ multiplex PCR, while the TCRdb copy is restricted to in-frame clones and leaves out a portion. The sample shows over 350,000 clones, 75% to 90% of them seen only once. The treatment is: some 19 received Ad26.COV2.S at low or high dose, single or two shots; a few received placebo; per-sample allocation not given. Collection of the samples took place on day 63 after the first injection of vaccine or placebo. This clone showed up just once. Its antigen is currently unknown. The CDR3 runs to 12 residues. V was clipped by 3 bases and J by 2 bases, with 7 bases between them. Germline CDR1 reads DFQATT; CDR2 reads SNEGSKA (reference sequence).

The source of this sequence is a person between 18 and 65 years old who received the Ad26.COV2.S COVID-19 vaccine or a placebo. The material was peripheral blood, obtained in a trial of Ad26.COV2.S vaccine versus placebo. The chain couples TRBV20-1 to TRBJ1-1; D is unresolved. This CDR3 is CSASSTNTEAFF. For the CDR3, the DNA is TGCAGTGCTAGTTCCACAAACACTGAAGCTTTCTTT.